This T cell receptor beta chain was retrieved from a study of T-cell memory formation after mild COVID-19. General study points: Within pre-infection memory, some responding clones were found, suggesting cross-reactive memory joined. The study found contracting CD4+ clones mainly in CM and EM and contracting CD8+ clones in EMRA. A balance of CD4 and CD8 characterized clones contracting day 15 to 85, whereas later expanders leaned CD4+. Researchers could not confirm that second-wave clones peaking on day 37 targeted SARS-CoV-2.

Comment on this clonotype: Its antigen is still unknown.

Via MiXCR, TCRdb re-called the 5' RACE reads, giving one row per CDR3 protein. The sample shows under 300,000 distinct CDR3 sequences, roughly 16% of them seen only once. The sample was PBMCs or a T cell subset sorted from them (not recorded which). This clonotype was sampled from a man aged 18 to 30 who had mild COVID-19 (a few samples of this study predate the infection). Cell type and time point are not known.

CDR3 loop: CASSLAKETQYF. Here the CDR3 DNA reads TGTGCCAGCAGTTTAGCCAAAGAGACCCAGTACTTC. The J gene is TRBJ2-5, the V gene TRBV28; D unclear. Looked up from germline, CDR1 is MDHEN and CDR2 is SYDVKM. V lost 2 bases and J 3 bases, leaving 4 bases between the germline ends. This CDR3 is built from 12 residues.